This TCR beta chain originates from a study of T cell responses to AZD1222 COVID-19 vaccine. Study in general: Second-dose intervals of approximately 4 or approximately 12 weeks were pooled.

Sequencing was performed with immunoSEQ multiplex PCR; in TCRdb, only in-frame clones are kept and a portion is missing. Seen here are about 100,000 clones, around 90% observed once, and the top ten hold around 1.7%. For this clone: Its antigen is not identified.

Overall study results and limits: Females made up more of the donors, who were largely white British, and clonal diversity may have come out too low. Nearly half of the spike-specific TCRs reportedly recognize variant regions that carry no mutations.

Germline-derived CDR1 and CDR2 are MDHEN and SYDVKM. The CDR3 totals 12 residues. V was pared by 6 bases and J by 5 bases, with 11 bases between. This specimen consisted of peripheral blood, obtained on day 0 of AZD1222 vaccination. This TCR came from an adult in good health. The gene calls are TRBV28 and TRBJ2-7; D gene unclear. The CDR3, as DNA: TGTGCCAGCAGCCGCACAATCCACGAGCAGTACTTC. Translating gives CASSRTIHEQYF. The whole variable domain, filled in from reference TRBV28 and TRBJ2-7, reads DVKVTQSSRYLVKRTGEKVFLECVQDMDHENMFWYRQDPGLGLRLIYFSYDVKMKEKGDIPEGYSVSREKKERFSLILESASTNQTSMYLCASSRTIHEQYFGPGTRLTVT.